Presented here are 2 T cell receptor beta chains from one specimen sequenced in a study of blood T cell repertoires in COVID-19. The data were produced by immunoSEQ multiplex PCR, yet TCRdb's version contains in-frame clones alone and is incomplete. The sample includes 400,000 to 450,000 clones, about 91% seen only once; the top ten take around 13%. Specimen: peripheral blood. These receptors originate from a woman in her forties or fifties with COVID-19, enrolled during active disease.

The chain uses TRBV12-5 and TRBJ2-3, with TRBD2 matching over 11 bases. With 2 bases clipped from V and 6 bases from J, the junction kept 10 bases outside the gene matches. This CDR3 contains 17 residues. Germline-derived CDR1 and CDR2 are LGHNT and FRNRAP. DNA of the CDR3: TGTGCTAGTGGTTTGACAGCGGGGACTAGCGGAATCGATACGCAGTATTTT. Its protein is CASGLTAGTSGIDTQYF.

This clone was seen a single time. The chain couples TRBV7-3 to TRBJ2-7; 8 positions agree with TRBD2. CDR1 and CDR2 from the germline V gene are SGHTA and FQGTGA. The CDR3 loop spans 15 amino acids. V dropped 3 bases and J dropped 7; count of bases not matched to a gene: 11. CDR3 DNA: TGTGCCAGCAGCTTCGGTAATAGCGGGGTGAATGAGCAGTACTTC. Translated: CASSFGNSGVNEQYF.